The subject of this entry is one T cell receptor beta chain. This specimen belongs to a study of blood T cell repertoires in COVID-19. For the study at large: T cells, B-cell-depleted T cells, or PBMCs provided the cDNA or gDNA that served as material.

Original handling: Reference gene primer amplification yielded estimated nucleated cell counts. TCRdb keeps only in-frame clones here, not all; method: immunoSEQ multiplex PCR. The DNA was the basis for D and trimming; V, J and clone size are from that table. The table lists around 360,000 clones, about 89% of them singletons, with 1.9% in the top ten. The participants were between about 18 and 90 years old and came from about two dozen US areas. Cohorts were assigned according to the clinical history that participants reported. The clonotype comes from a man aged 35-49 years in a cohort exposed to, infected with or recovered from COVID-19 (not recorded which). Sequenced: PBMCs or T cells enriched from blood (not recorded which).

The CDR3 coding sequence is TGTGCCAGCAGCCAATTGTACAGCCCCTACAATGAGCAGTTCTTC. Its translation: CASSQLYSPYNEQFF. The chain uses TRBV14 and TRBJ2-1; the D is unclear. The CDR3 runs to 15 residues. V lost 2 bases to trimming and J lost 2 bases, with 10 bases between them. Germline CDR1 reads SGHDN; CDR2 reads FVKESK. Combining the CDR3 with reference TRBV14 and TRBJ2-1 gives the whole variable domain EAGVTQFPSHSVIEKGQTVTLRCDPISGHDNLYWYRRVMGKEIKFLLHFVKESKQDESGMPNNRFLAERTGGTYSTLKVQPAELEDSGVYFCASSQLYSPYNEQFFGPGTRLTVL.